The 21 T cell receptor beta chains listed next were all sequenced from one sample in a study of response to subunit inactivated influenza vaccine. One entry per CDR3 protein, called by TCRdb with MiXCR from the RT-PCR reads. The sample has some 800,000 distinct CDR3 sequences, 21% seen once. Specimen: PBMCs from blood, collected more than 4 days after vaccination. The receptors were gathered from a man aged 45 to 65 who received an inactivated influenza vaccine.

The chain has TRBV5-1 and TRBJ2-5; D might be TRBD1 or TRBD2, each matching 5 bases. The V and J ends lost 3 bases and 1 base respectively, with 16 bases between them. The CDR3 is 16 amino acids. From germline, CDR1 is SGHRS and CDR2 YFSETQ. The CDR3, as DNA: TGCGCCAGCAGCTGGGGAATTGGGACCGGCCAAGAGACCCAGTACTTC. The encoded protein is CASSWGIGTGQETQYF.

This chain connects TRBV20-1 to TRBJ2-5; D call uncertain. Trimming pared 1 base from V and 4 bases from J, leaving 16 bases between. The CDR3 has 15 residues. CDR1 is DFQATT and CDR2 is SNEGSKA in the germline V gene (reference sequence). In DNA form, the CDR3 reads TGCAGTGCTAGAGTCGGCAGACCAGGTGGAGAGACCCAGTACTTC. Translating gives CSARVGRPGGETQYF.

The genes are TRBV12-3 or TRBV12-4 and TRBJ2-1, with D tentatively TRBD2 (6 bases). Trimming took off 1 base at V and 7 bases at J, with 17 bases between the two ends. The CDR3 extends over 16 amino acids. CDR3: CASSLVPGVGENEQFF. The CDR3 bases are TGTGCCAGCAGTTTAGTTCCGGGGGTGGGGGAGAATGAGCAGTTCTTC.

The sample holds a few counts of this clonotype. The chain uses TRBV24-1 and TRBJ2-1, with TRBD2 matching 12 bases. Germline CDR1 reads KGHDR; CDR2 reads SFDVKD. The CDR3 covers 18 residues. After removal of 4 bases from V and 0 bases from J, the junction contained 6 bases not matched to a gene. In DNA, the CDR3 is TGTGCCACCAGTGAATGGACTAGCGGGATTAGCTCCTACAATGAGCAGTTCTTC. Translating it yields CATSEWTSGISSYNEQFF.

The V and J genes are TRBV7-9 and TRBJ1-4, with TRBD1 matching 7 bases. The CDR3 totals 15 residues. CDR1 is SEHNR, CDR2 FQNEAQ, per germline (reference sequence). J gave up 6 bases and V 7 bases, and 11 bases lay outside the gene matches. CDR3 sequence: CASTRYEGQDEKLFF. The CDR3 DNA reads as TGTGCCAGCACCCGATATGAAGGACAGGATGAAAAACTGTTTTTT.

With respect to this clonotype: The CDR3 does not end in the conserved phenylalanine or tryptophan, so this is likely a read error. V gene TRBV10-3 combines with J gene TRBJ2-7; tentatively, D is TRBD1 or TRBD2 (5 bases each). V was trimmed by 2 bases and J by 3 bases, leaving 11 bases between them. The germline gives CDR1 ENHRY, CDR2 SYGVKD. The CDR3 extends over 14 amino acids. The CDR3 sequence: CAISEPRDGYEQYS. CDR3 nucleotides: TGTGCCATCAGTGAGCCCCGGGACGGCTACGAGCAGTACTCC.

V is TRBV5-1 and J is TRBJ2-1; 12 nucleotides match TRBD2. The CDR3 length is 15 residues. Unmatched junction bases numbered 4, after V lost 2 bases and J lost 7 bases. Germline CDR1 reads SGHRS; CDR2 reads YFSETQ. The CDR3 DNA reads as TGCGCCAGCAGCTTCCTAGCGGGAGGGAGTAATGAGCAGTTCTTC. This translates into CASSFLAGGSNEQFF.

At least ten counts were recorded for this clonotype. The chain uses TRBV20-1 and TRBJ1-5; D unclear. CDR1 is DFQATT, CDR2 SNEGSKA, per germline (reference sequence). The V gene lost 0 bases and the J gene lost 2 bases, with 8 bases spanning the gap. The CDR3 has 14 amino acids. This chain's CDR3 is CSARDWGGNQPQHF. CDR3 bases: TGCAGTGCTAGAGATTGGGGTGGCAATCAGCCCCAGCATTTT.

This clonotype was counted once. This chain uses TRBV13 with TRBJ2-3; no firm D call. Germline CDR1 PRHDT, CDR2 FYEKMQ (reference sequence). Between the trimmed V and J ends, which lost 5 bases and 8 bases, there was a span of 14 bases. The CDR3 totals 13 residues. This chain's CDR3 is CASSLVGSGTQYF. CDR3 coding DNA: TGTGCCAGCAGCCTAGTGGGTTCGGGTACGCAGTATTTT.

The gene calls are TRBV13 and TRBJ2-7, with a possible D match to TRBD2 (6 bases). V shed 1 base and J shed 10 bases, with 14 bases lying between them. This CDR3 is 13 amino acids long. Germline CDR1 and CDR2: PRHDT and FYEKMQ (reference sequence). The CDR3 DNA is TGTGCCAGCAGCTTAGAATATAAGGAGGGACAGTACTTC. Its protein product is CASSLEYKEGQYF. Supplemented by reference TRBV13 and TRBJ2-7, the full variable domain reads AAGVIQSPRHLIKEKRETATLKCYPIPRHDTVYWYQQGPGQDPQFLISFYEKMQSDKGSIPDRFSAQQFSDYHSELNMSSLELGDSALYFCASSLEYKEGQYFGPGTRLTVT.

The gene calls are TRBV7-2 and TRBJ1-3; weak D call: TRBD1 (5 bases). V dropped 0 bases and J dropped 4 bases, with 10 bases sitting between them. The CDR3 loop spans 15 amino acids. Germline V CDR1 and CDR2: SGHTA, FQGNSA. The CDR3 nucleotides read TGTGCCAGCAGCTTAGCCCGGGGCGGAGGAAACACCATATATTTT. As protein: CASSLARGGGNTIYF.

This clonotype was found many times. CDR3 in amino acids: CASRAGGPGNEQFF. The DNA of the CDR3 is TGTGCCAGTAGAGCGGGAGGGCCGGGCAATGAGCAGTTCTTC. The chain combines TRBV11-2 with TRBJ2-1, with 10 bases identical to TRBD2. The CDR3 has 14 residues. Germline loops: CDR1 SGHAT, CDR2 FQNNGV. The junction had 8 bases not matched to a gene; V was cut back by 9 bases and J by 6 bases. Based on the CDR3 plus reference TRBV11-2 and TRBJ2-1, the full variable domain is EAGVAQSPRYKIIEKRQSVAFWCNPISGHATLYWYQQILGQGPKLLIQFQNNGVVDDSQLPKDRFSAERLKGVDSTLKIQPAKLEDSAVYLCASRAGGPGNEQFFGPGTRLTVL.

This clonotype has a handful of counts. This sequence joins TRBV4-3 and TRBJ2-7, with D perhaps TRBD1 (6 bases). The CDR3 runs 14 residues. V was pared by 5 bases and J by 1 base, with 12 bases between. Germline CDR1 LGHNA, CDR2 YSLEER. This CDR3 reads CASSSWQGSYEQYF. CDR3 bases: TGCGCCAGCAGCTCGTGGCAGGGGTCCTACGAGCAGTACTTC.

This chain uses TRBV9 with TRBJ1-3; no clear D. The germline V and J ends were trimmed by 3 bases and 0 bases, with 7 bases remaining between them. This CDR3 is 14 amino acids long. Germline assignment: CDR1 SGDLS and CDR2 YYNGEE. For the CDR3, the DNA is TGTGCCAGCAGCGGCAGAAACTCTGGAAACACCATATATTTT. It is translated as CASSGRNSGNTIYF. The variable domain in full, completed from reference TRBV9 and TRBJ1-3, reads DSGVTQTPKHLITATGQRVTLRCSPRSGDLSVYWYQQSLDQGLQFLIQYYNGEERAKGNILERFSAQQFPDLHSELNLSSLELGDSALYFCASSGRNSGNTIYFGEGSWLTVV.

This clonotype showed up just once. This chain links TRBV7-8 with TRBJ1-5; perhaps TRBD1 as D (5 bases). The V end was cut by 0 bases, the J end by 8 bases, with 20 bases between. The CDR3 contains 17 residues. CDR1 is SGHVS and CDR2 is FQNEAQ in the germline V gene. Here the CDR3 reads CASSLAHLGAALEPQHF. The CDR3, as DNA: TGTGCCAGCAGCTTAGCGCATTTAGGGGCCGCGTTGGAGCCCCAGCATTTT.

V is TRBV29-1 and J is TRBJ2-7; maybe TRBD2 (7 bases). CDR3 length: 15 amino acids. Trimming pared 6 bases from V and 1 base from J, leaving 19 bases between. Germline-derived CDR1 and CDR2 are SQVTM and ANQGSEA. The CDR3 spells CSVPRSGGASYEQYF. Here the CDR3 DNA reads TGCAGCGTCCCCCGGTCGGGGGGCGCTTCCTACGAGCAGTACTTC.

This clonotype was counted only a few times. The chain couples TRBV3-1 to TRBJ2-1; 8 bases are shared with TRBD2. Germline V lookup: CDR1 LGHDT, CDR2 YNNKEL (reference sequence). After removal of 3 bases from V and 9 bases from J, the junction contained 10 bases not matched to a gene. CDR3 size: 15 residues. Written as DNA, the CDR3 is TGTGCCAGCAGCCAGATATCGGGGGGGGCGGCTGAGCAGTTCTTC. Translation: CASSQISGGAAEQFF.

This clonotype was observed at least ten times. This chain connects TRBV15 to TRBJ2-5; the match to TRBD1 covers 7 bases. V gave up 3 bases and J gave up 2 bases; unmatched junction bases: 3. The CDR3 is made up of 14 amino acids. Germline V gene data show CDR1 as LNHNV and CDR2 as YYDKDF (reference sequence). The CDR3 here is CATSRGTVQETQYF. CDR3 in DNA: TGTGCCACCAGCAGGGGGACAGTTCAAGAGACCCAGTACTTC.

This clonotype was found many times. This chain links TRBV20-1 with TRBJ2-1; a weak D match, TRBD2 (6 bases). Trimming stripped 0 bases from V and 0 bases from J, with 21 bases between. CDR3 length: 19 residues. Per the germline V gene, CDR1 is DFQATT and CDR2 is SNEGSKA (reference sequence). The CDR3 coding sequence is TGCAGTGCTAGAGATCTAAGACTAGACCCCACGGGCTCCTACAATGAGCAGTTCTTC. It codes for CSARDLRLDPTGSYNEQFF.

This clonotype was detected many times. One end of the junction does not line up with germline, which may come from a read error. The genes are TRBV5-1 and TRBJ2-5; possible D gene TRBD1, 6 bases. Germline V gives CDR1 SGHRS, CDR2 YFSETQ. The CDR3 consists of 13 residues. The CDR3 protein is CASSFGTQETQYF. The CDR3 coding sequence is TGTGCCAGCAGCTTTGGGACACAAGAGACCCAGTACTTC.

The rearrangement joins TRBV20-1 to TRBJ2-7, with 9 bases identical to TRBD1. The ends lost 3 bases at V and 2 bases at J; junction bases unmatched: 5. From germline, CDR1 is DFQATT and CDR2 SNEGSKA (reference sequence). The CDR3 length is 14 residues. This CDR3 is CSARGQGGTYEQYF. The CDR3 DNA is TGCAGTGCTAGGGGACAGGGAGGAACCTACGAGCAGTACTTC.